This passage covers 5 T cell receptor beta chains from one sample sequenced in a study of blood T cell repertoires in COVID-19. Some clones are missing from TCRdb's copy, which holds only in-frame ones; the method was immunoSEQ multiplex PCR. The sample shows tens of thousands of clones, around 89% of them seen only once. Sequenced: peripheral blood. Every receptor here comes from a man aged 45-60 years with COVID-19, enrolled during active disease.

For the CDR3, the DNA is TGTGCCACCAGTGATTTGCGTCCAGGGGGAAACTATGGCTACACCTTC. Translated: CATSDLRPGGNYGYTF. The chain couples TRBV24-1 to TRBJ1-2, with 7 bases lining up with TRBD1. Unmatched junction bases numbered 5, after V lost 0 bases and J lost 2 bases. CDR1 is KGHDR, CDR2 SFDVKD, per germline. CDR3 size: 16 residues.

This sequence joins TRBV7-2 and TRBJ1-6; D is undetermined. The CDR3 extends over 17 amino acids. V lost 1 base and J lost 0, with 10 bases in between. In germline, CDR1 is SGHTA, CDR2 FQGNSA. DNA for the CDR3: TGTGCCAGCAGCTTAGAGGCAGGCAGCTCCTATAATTCACCCCTCCACTTT. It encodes CASSLEAGSSYNSPLHF.

This chain's CDR3 is CASSITGESNQPQHF. Here the CDR3 DNA reads TGTGCCAGTAGTATTACAGGGGAGAGCAATCAGCCCCAGCATTTT. The rearrangement links TRBV19 to TRBJ1-5; 7 nucleotides line up with TRBD1. The germline V gene encodes CDR1 LNHDA and CDR2 SQIVND (reference sequence). This CDR3 contains 15 residues. Trimming at V came to 3 bases and at J to 1 base, leaving 3 bases not matched to a gene.

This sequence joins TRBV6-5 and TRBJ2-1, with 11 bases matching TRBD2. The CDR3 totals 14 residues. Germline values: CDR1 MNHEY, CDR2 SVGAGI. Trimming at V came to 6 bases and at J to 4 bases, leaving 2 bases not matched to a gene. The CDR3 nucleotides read TGTGCCAGCAGCACTAGCGGGGGTTACAATGAGCAGTTCTTC. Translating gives CASSTSGGYNEQFF.

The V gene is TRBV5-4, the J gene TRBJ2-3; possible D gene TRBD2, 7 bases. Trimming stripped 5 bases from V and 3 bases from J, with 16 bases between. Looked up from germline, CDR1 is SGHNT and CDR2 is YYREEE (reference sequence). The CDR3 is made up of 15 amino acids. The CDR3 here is CASSYGGPGTDTQYF. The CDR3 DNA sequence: TGTGCCAGCAGTTACGGGGGGCCAGGTACAGATACGCAGTATTTT.